This TCR beta chain was captured by sequencing in a study of cytomegalovirus exposure and HLA in healthy donors. Using immunoSEQ multiplex PCR, the repertoire was profiled, and TCRdb retains in-frame clones only, with some absent. The repertoire holds some 100,000 clones, with around 88% as singletons. The CDR3 covers 19 residues. Trimming removed 10 bases from V and 0 bases from J, with 28 bases in between. Germline CDR1 is WNHNN and CDR2 is SYGVQD (reference sequence). The TCR comes from a man between 18 and 29 years old in good health and CMV-seronegative. Sequenced sample: PBMCs. The J gene is TRBJ1-3, the V gene TRBV10-1; a possible D gene is TRBD1 (6 bases). The CDR3 sequence: CANPENQTGIYRSGNTIYF. CDR3 sequence (DNA): TGCGCCAACCCGGAAAACCAGACAGGCATCTATCGCTCTGGAAACACCATATATTTT.